This passage covers 14 T cell receptor beta chains from one sample sequenced in a study of OX40 agonist ivuxolimab in advanced cancers. Sequenced by immunoSEQ multiplex PCR; TCRdb stores in-frame clones only, minus some. In the table there are approximately 74,000 clones, 80% of which are singletons. Sequenced here: CD4+ or CD8+ T cells sorted from blood, sampled in a trial of the OX40 agonist ivuxolimab. These receptor sequences come from an adult with an advanced solid tumor such as melanoma, head and neck, liver or kidney cancer.

The V call is TRBV6-5, the J call TRBJ2-1; 7 nucleotides align to TRBD2. The CDR3 is 14 amino acids. V dropped 2 bases and J dropped 5; count of bases not matched to a gene: 3. Germline lookup yields CDR1 MNHEY and CDR2 SVGAGI. The CDR3 bases are TGTGCCAGCAGTTACACCGGGGGGAACAATGAGCAGTTCTTC. It specifies CASSYTGGNNEQFF.

This chain joins TRBV29-1 and TRBJ1-1, with TRBD1 identical over 8 bases. The germline V gene has CDR1 SQVTM and CDR2 ANQGSEA. The length of the CDR3 is 10 residues. V shed 6 bases, J shed 10 bases, and the junction held 4 bases outside the gene matches. The chain's CDR3 is CSVGQARAFF. CDR3 sequence (DNA): TGCAGCGTGGGACAGGCGAGAGCTTTCTTT.

The chain uses TRBV9 and TRBJ2-1; 7 bases map to TRBD2. CDR1 is SGDLS and CDR2 is YYNGEE in the germline V gene. The V segment lost 5 bases and the J segment 6 bases; nucleotides outside the gene matches: 11. The CDR3 length is 15 residues. This CDR3 is CASSPRSGTINEQFF. In nucleotides, the CDR3 is TGTGCCAGCAGTCCGCGAAGCGGGACTATCAATGAGCAGTTCTTC.

With respect to this clone: An end of the junction does not agree with germline; a read error may underlie this. The chain employs TRBV11-2 and TRBJ2-1; TRBD1 aligns across 7 bases. The V gene's germline CDR1 is SGHAT and CDR2 FQNNGV. This CDR3 contains 14 residues. The CDR3 nucleotides read TGTGCCAGCAGCCCGGCGGACAGGCTAAATGGGCAGTTCTTC. This gives the protein CASSPADRLNGQFF.

This clone has only one observation. The chain is built from TRBV28 and TRBJ2-2; 9 bases are shared with TRBD1. The CDR3 runs 15 residues. Germline CDR1 is MDHEN and CDR2 is SYDVKM. Trimming removed 6 bases from V and 3 bases from J; junction bases left unmatched: 5. The CDR3 DNA reads TGTGCCAGCAGAACACAGGGGGCTTACACCGGGGAGCTGTTTTTT. Its protein product is CASRTQGAYTGELFF.

The gene calls are TRBV9 and TRBJ2-2; D is uncertain. This CDR3 contains 16 residues. CDR1 is SGDLS and CDR2 is YYNGEE in the germline V gene. V lost 1 base and J 1 base, leaving 11 bases between the germline ends. DNA of the CDR3: TGTGCCAGCAGCGTACGAGGAATTGGGAACACCGGGGAGCTGTTTTTT. It encodes CASSVRGIGNTGELFF.

The J gene is TRBJ2-5, the V gene TRBV18, with 8 nucleotides matching TRBD2. This CDR3 spans 15 amino acids. CDR1 is KGHSH, CDR2 LQKENI, per germline. Unmatched junction bases numbered 8, after V lost 4 bases and J lost 4 bases. In DNA form, the CDR3 reads TGTGCCAGCTCACGGAATAGCGGGAACTCAGAGACCCAGTACTTC. Translated: CASSRNSGNSETQYF.

This chain uses TRBV6-6 with TRBJ1-3; D unclear. CDR1 MNHNY and CDR2 SVGAGI come from the germline V gene (reference sequence). Trimming shortened V by 2 bases and J by 0 bases, and 8 bases separated the two germline ends. This CDR3 has 15 residues. CDR3 sequence reads: CASSYKGDSGNTIYF. The CDR3 DNA sequence: TGTGCCAGCAGTTACAAGGGCGACTCTGGAAACACCATATATTTT.

This clone was observed a handful of times. The V gene is TRBV2, the J gene TRBJ2-7, with D possibly called TRBD1 or TRBD2 (5 bases each). This CDR3 contains 14 residues. The germline CDR1 and CDR2 sequences are SNHLY and FYNNEI. The ends were cut back, 2 bases at V and 0 bases at J, with 8 bases in the middle. The CDR3 region has the DNA TGTGCCAGCAGTGAATGGGGGAGCTCCTACGAGCAGTACTTC. It is translated as CASSEWGSSYEQYF.

This rearrangement joins TRBV6-5 to TRBJ2-3; no clear D. Germline loops: CDR1 MNHEY, CDR2 SVGAGI. The CDR3 is 12 residues long. Trimming shortened V by 6 bases and J by 8 bases, and 12 bases separated the two germline ends. The CDR3 DNA is TGTGCCAGCAGGCACACTACGGGTACGCAGTATTTT. Its protein product is CASRHTTGTQYF.

V usage is TRBV29-1 and J usage is TRBJ2-5, with TRBD2 matching over 7 bases. Germline values: CDR1 SQVTM, CDR2 ANQGSEA. The CDR3 runs to 15 residues. The V segment lost 7 bases and the J segment 3 bases; nucleotides outside the gene matches: 14. The CDR3 nucleotides are TGCAGCGCTGGGGGGGTAGGACTACCAAAAGAGACCCAGTACTTC. This translates into CSAGGVGLPKETQYF.

This clone has a handful of counts. The chain joins TRBV6-1 to TRBJ1-5; D is unresolved. Germline CDR1 is MNHNS and CDR2 is SASEGT. Trimming took off 8 bases at V and 7 bases at J, with 9 bases between the two ends. The CDR3 is made up of 11 amino acids. The CDR3, as DNA: TGTGCCAGCTTCGAGGGACAGCCCCAGCATTTT. This sequence encodes CASFEGQPQHF.

This chain connects TRBV30 to TRBJ1-5, with TRBD1 identical over 7 bases. The V segment lost 3 bases and the J segment 3 bases; nucleotides outside the gene matches: 11. The CDR3 is 16 residues long. Germline loops: CDR1 GTSNPN, CDR2 SVGIG (reference sequence). The CDR3 DNA is TGTGCCTGGAGCGCGGCCGGCAGGGGGGACAATCAGCCCCAGCATTTT. Protein: CAWSAAGRGDNQPQHF.

This clone has more than one count but fewer than ten. This sequence joins TRBV18 and TRBJ1-4; unclear D gene. Germline loops: CDR1 KGHSH, CDR2 LQKENI. This CDR3 spans 16 amino acids. V was trimmed by 6 bases and J by 2 bases, leaving 16 bases between them. The CDR3 loop reads CASSAWGDVTNEKLFF. The CDR3 DNA reads TGTGCCAGCTCCGCTTGGGGAGATGTCACTAATGAAAAACTGTTTTTT.